The source of this T cell receptor beta chain is a study of T cell responses to AZD1222 COVID-19 vaccine. The wider study: Second doses at about 4 or about 12 weeks were pooled. Whole-study results and caveats: Nearly half of the spike-specific TCRs reportedly recognize variant regions that carry no mutations. White British donors predominated, females outnumbered males, and clonal diversity was possibly underestimated.

The method was immunoSEQ multiplex PCR; TCRdb's version includes in-frame clones alone and lacks a portion of them. In the table there are 94,000 or so clones, 75% to 90% of which are singletons. Regarding this clone: Its antigen remains unidentified.

The material sequenced was peripheral blood, taken on day 0 of AZD1222 vaccination. This clonotype was obtained from an adult in good health.

DNA for the CDR3: TGTGCCAGCAGCCCCCTCGCTAGCGCCCAAGAGACCCAGTACTTC. This translates into CASSPLASAQETQYF. The chain has TRBV6-5 and TRBJ2-5; maybe TRBD2 (6 bases). This CDR3 has 15 residues. V was trimmed by 6 bases and J by 1 base, leaving 15 bases between them. The germline CDR1 and CDR2 sequences are MNHEY and SVGAGI.